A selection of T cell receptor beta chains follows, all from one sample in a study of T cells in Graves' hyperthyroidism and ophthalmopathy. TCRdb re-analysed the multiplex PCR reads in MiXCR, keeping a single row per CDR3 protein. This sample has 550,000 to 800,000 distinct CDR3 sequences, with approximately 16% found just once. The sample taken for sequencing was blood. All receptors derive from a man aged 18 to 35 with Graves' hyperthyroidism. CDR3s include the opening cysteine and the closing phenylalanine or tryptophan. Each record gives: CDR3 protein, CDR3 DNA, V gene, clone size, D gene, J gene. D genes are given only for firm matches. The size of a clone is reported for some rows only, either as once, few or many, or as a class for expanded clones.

CDR3aa: CASRATGMNTEAFF; CDR3nt: TGTGCCAGCAGGGCTACAGGGATGAACACTGAAGCTTTCTTT; v_gene: TRBV27; abundance: many; d_gene: .; j_gene: TRBJ1-1
CDR3aa: CASRAGQNTGELFF; CDR3nt: TGTGCCAGCAGAGCGGGACAGAACACCGGGGAGCTGTTTTTT; v_gene: TRBV2; abundance: few; d_gene: .; j_gene: TRBJ2-2
CDR3aa: CASSPSGVSEQYF; CDR3nt: TGTGCCAGCAGCCCGTCGGGGGTGAGCGAGCAGTACTTC; v_gene: TRBV5-6; abundance: .; d_gene: .; j_gene: TRBJ2-7
CDR3aa: CSAQERGLTINEQFF; CDR3nt: TGCAGTGCGCAAGAGAGGGGACTGACCATAAATGAGCAGTTCTTC; v_gene: TRBV20-1; abundance: few; d_gene: .; j_gene: TRBJ2-1
CDR3aa: CASSGPRLAGSDTQYF; CDR3nt: TGTGCCAGCAGTGGACCGAGACTAGCGGGGTCAGATACGCAGTATTTT; v_gene: TRBV2; abundance: many; d_gene: TRBD2; j_gene: TRBJ2-3
CDR3aa: CASSQELAGVYYEQYF; CDR3nt: TGCGCCAGCAGCCAAGAACTAGCGGGAGTATACTACGAGCAGTACTTC; v_gene: TRBV4-3; abundance: .; d_gene: TRBD2; j_gene: TRBJ2-7
CDR3aa: CASTPSGRPNTEAFF; CDR3nt: TGTGCCAGCACCCCTTCGGGGAGGCCGAACACTGAAGCTTTCTTT; v_gene: TRBV28; abundance: many; d_gene: .; j_gene: TRBJ1-1
CDR3aa: CASSLLRGVETQYF; CDR3nt: TGTGCCAGCAGTTTGCTGCGGGGGGTGGAGACCCAGTACTTC; v_gene: TRBV28; abundance: many; d_gene: TRBD2; j_gene: TRBJ2-5
CDR3aa: CASSLGYTGDEQYF; CDR3nt: TGTGCCAGCAGTTTAGGGTATACAGGGGACGAGCAGTACTTC; v_gene: TRBV12-3/TRBV12-4; abundance: many; d_gene: TRBD1; j_gene: TRBJ2-7
CDR3aa: CAWSVGGTWDEQFF; CDR3nt: TGTGCCTGGAGTGTGGGCGGGACCTGGGATGAGCAGTTCTTC; v_gene: TRBV30; abundance: .; d_gene: .; j_gene: TRBJ2-1
CDR3aa: CASSFNAVIGETQYF; CDR3nt: TGTGCCAGCAGTTTCAACGCGGTTATCGGAGAGACCCAGTACTTC; v_gene: TRBV28; abundance: many; d_gene: .; j_gene: TRBJ2-5
CDR3aa: CASSLGGGYLTEQYF; CDR3nt: TGTGCCAGCAGCTTAGGAGGTGGCTACTTGACCGAGCAGTACTTC; v_gene: TRBV7-8; abundance: many; d_gene: .; j_gene: TRBJ2-7
CDR3aa: CASSLPGAWNIQYF; CDR3nt: TGTGCCAGCAGTTTGCCAGGGGCTTGGAACATTCAGTACTTC; v_gene: TRBV12-3/TRBV12-4; abundance: few; d_gene: .; j_gene: TRBJ2-4
CDR3aa: CASSTPGTGLSYEQYF; CDR3nt: TGTGCCAGCAGCACGCCTGGGACAGGCCTCTCCTACGAGCAGTACTTC; v_gene: TRBV28; abundance: few; d_gene: TRBD1; j_gene: TRBJ2-7
CDR3aa: CASRGRTGTFYEQYF; CDR3nt: TGTGCCAGCAGGGGCCGGACAGGGACCTTCTACGAGCAGTACTTC; v_gene: TRBV2; abundance: many; d_gene: TRBD1; j_gene: TRBJ2-7
CDR3aa: CATSDGDSRSYEQYF; CDR3nt: TGTGCCACCAGTGACGGGGACTCCCGCTCCTACGAGCAGTACTTC; v_gene: TRBV24-1; abundance: few; d_gene: .; j_gene: TRBJ2-7
CDR3aa: CASSPRDKSSYEQYF; CDR3nt: TGTGCCAGCAGTCCCCGGGACAAAAGCTCCTACGAGCAGTACTTC; v_gene: TRBV28; abundance: many; d_gene: .; j_gene: TRBJ2-7